Listed below are T cell receptor beta chains from one sample, sequenced in a study of cytomegalovirus exposure and HLA in healthy donors. Profiling relied on immunoSEQ multiplex PCR, and the TCRdb table lists in-frame clones only, not all of them. The table records roughly 34,000 clones, 75% to 85% of them present only once. What was sequenced was PBMCs. The receptors derive from a young woman in good health and CMV-seronegative. Each CDR3 is given with its conserved first and last residue. A D gene is named only where the DNA matches it firmly. Size values are once, few and many counts, or a class for expanded clones, and some rows have none.

j_call: TRBJ2-5; d_call: TRBD2; clone_size: .; v_call: TRBV28; cdr3_nt: TGTGCCAGCAGTTCCAGACTAGCGGGAGCCCAAGAGACCCAGTACTTC; cdr3_aa: CASSSRLAGAQETQYF
j_call: TRBJ1-1; d_call: TRBD1; clone_size: few; v_call: TRBV4-2; cdr3_nt: TGTGCCAGCAGCCAAGATGAGGACAGGGTTGGTGGCCAGAACACTGAAGCTTTCTTT; cdr3_aa: CASSQDEDRVGGQNTEAFF
j_call: TRBJ1-1; d_call: .; clone_size: .; v_call: TRBV7-9; cdr3_nt: TGTGCCAGCACAGGGATCCTTACCCTGAACACTGAAGCTTTCTTT; cdr3_aa: CASTGILTLNTEAFF
j_call: TRBJ2-5; d_call: TRBD2; clone_size: once; v_call: TRBV30; cdr3_nt: TGTGCCTGGACTAGCGGGCACCAAGAGACCCAGTACTTC; cdr3_aa: CAWTSGHQETQYF
j_call: TRBJ1-2; d_call: TRBD1; clone_size: .; v_call: TRBV7-9; cdr3_nt: TGTTCCAGCAGCTTAGGACAGGCGGGCTACACCTTC; cdr3_aa: CSSSLGQAGYTF
j_call: TRBJ1-6; d_call: TRBD1; clone_size: .; v_call: TRBV4-3; cdr3_nt: TGCGCCAGCAGCCAAGATGGGGACAGCTCCCTAGGGGACCTCAACTTT; cdr3_aa: CASSQDGDSSLGDLNF
j_call: TRBJ1-3; d_call: .; clone_size: .; v_call: TRBV6-6; cdr3_nt: TGTGCCAGCAGTTACCTGGGAAACACCATATATTTT; cdr3_aa: CASSYLGNTIYF
j_call: TRBJ2-7; d_call: TRBD1; clone_size: .; v_call: TRBV4-1; cdr3_nt: TGCGCCAGCAGCCAGGGTGAGTGGACAGGCGCCTACGAGCAGTACTTC; cdr3_aa: CASSQGEWTGAYEQYF
j_call: TRBJ1-1; d_call: TRBD1; clone_size: .; v_call: TRBV7-9; cdr3_nt: TGTGCCAGCAGCTTGGGGACAGCGGACACTGAAGCTTTCTTT; cdr3_aa: CASSLGTADTEAFF
j_call: TRBJ1-4; d_call: .; clone_size: .; v_call: TRBV7-2; cdr3_nt: TGTGCCAGCAGCTTAGGGTTAGCTAATGAAAAACTGTTTTTT; cdr3_aa: CASSLGLANEKLFF
j_call: TRBJ2-7; d_call: .; clone_size: .; v_call: TRBV7-2; cdr3_nt: TGTGCCAGCAGTTTTGGGTACCGGGACTACGAGCAGTACTTC; cdr3_aa: CASSFGYRDYEQYF
j_call: TRBJ2-5; d_call: TRBD2; clone_size: .; v_call: TRBV7-9; cdr3_nt: TGTGCCAGCAGCCCAAGGTGGACTAGCGGGGCCCAAGAGACCCAGTACTTC; cdr3_aa: CASSPRWTSGAQETQYF
j_call: TRBJ1-4; d_call: TRBD1; clone_size: .; v_call: TRBV14; cdr3_nt: TGTGCCAGCAGCCAAGTGTCAGGGGGCGTCGAAAAACTGTTTTTT; cdr3_aa: CASSQVSGGVEKLFF
j_call: TRBJ2-7; d_call: .; clone_size: .; v_call: TRBV18; cdr3_nt: TGTGCCAGCTCACCACCGTTAACGAGCTCCTACGAGCAGTACTTC; cdr3_aa: CASSPPLTSSYEQYF
j_call: TRBJ2-2; d_call: .; clone_size: .; v_call: TRBV4-1; cdr3_nt: TGCGCCAGCAGCCAAGATCAGGATAACACCGGGGAGCTGTTTTTT; cdr3_aa: CASSQDQDNTGELFF
j_call: TRBJ2-5; d_call: .; clone_size: .; v_call: TRBV25-1; cdr3_nt: TGTGCCACCAGGGTAGGGGGAGCCCAAGAGACCCAGTACTTC; cdr3_aa: CATRVGGAQETQYF
j_call: TRBJ2-3; d_call: .; clone_size: .; v_call: TRBV7-3; cdr3_nt: TGTGCCAGCAGCTTGAGAGGTTGGGAGGCAGATACGCAGTATTTT; cdr3_aa: CASSLRGWEADTQYF
j_call: TRBJ2-1; d_call: .; clone_size: .; v_call: TRBV6-5; cdr3_nt: TGTGCCAGCAGTTCTCCAGGTTACAATGAGCAGTTCTTC; cdr3_aa: CASSSPGYNEQFF
j_call: TRBJ1-2; d_call: .; clone_size: .; v_call: TRBV27; cdr3_nt: TGTGCCAGCATTTCGGCAAGAGGGGGCTACACCTTC; cdr3_aa: CASISARGGYTF
j_call: TRBJ2-1; d_call: TRBD2; clone_size: .; v_call: TRBV5-6; cdr3_nt: TGTGCCAGCAAGACTAGCGGGAGTTTCTACAATGAGCAGTTCTTC; cdr3_aa: CASKTSGSFYNEQFF
j_call: TRBJ1-6; d_call: .; clone_size: .; v_call: TRBV4-2; cdr3_nt: TGTGCCAGCAGCCAGGCGACTGCCGATTATAATTCACCCCTCCACTTT; cdr3_aa: CASSQATADYNSPLHF
j_call: TRBJ1-2; d_call: .; clone_size: .; v_call: TRBV29-1; cdr3_nt: TGCAGCGGTGACAGGAACCTCTATGGCTACACCTTC; cdr3_aa: CSGDRNLYGYTF
j_call: TRBJ2-2; d_call: .; clone_size: .; v_call: TRBV5-1; cdr3_nt: TGCGCCAGCAGCCGAACTATGCGGGAGAACACCGGGGAGCTGTTTTTT; cdr3_aa: CASSRTMRENTGELFF
j_call: TRBJ2-7; d_call: .; clone_size: .; v_call: TRBV29-1; cdr3_nt: TGCAGCGTTGACGTGAGCAACGAGCAGTACTTC; cdr3_aa: CSVDVSNEQYF
j_call: TRBJ1-2; d_call: TRBD1; clone_size: .; v_call: TRBV5-1; cdr3_nt: TGCGCCAGCAGCATCGGGACAGGAATCTCTGGCTACACCTTC; cdr3_aa: CASSIGTGISGYTF
j_call: TRBJ2-6; d_call: TRBD1; clone_size: .; v_call: TRBV28; cdr3_nt: TGTGCCAGCAGTTTAGGGACAGGGGTTTACTCTGGGGCCAACGTCCTGACTTTC; cdr3_aa: CASSLGTGVYSGANVLTF
j_call: TRBJ2-5; d_call: .; clone_size: .; v_call: TRBV7-9; cdr3_nt: TGTGCCAGCAGCCCACCTCGCAGGCTAACGAACCAAGAGACCCAGTACTTC; cdr3_aa: CASSPPRRLTNQETQYF
j_call: TRBJ1-1; d_call: .; clone_size: .; v_call: TRBV6-4; cdr3_nt: TGTGCCAGCAGTGACTCGATTCCAGGCTTTGTCCCTGAAGCTTTCTTT; cdr3_aa: CASSDSIPGFVPEAFF
j_call: TRBJ2-5; d_call: TRBD2; clone_size: .; v_call: TRBV6-6; cdr3_nt: TGTGCCAGCAGTCGGGGACTAGCGGGAGTTGAGACCCAGTACTTC; cdr3_aa: CASSRGLAGVETQYF
j_call: TRBJ2-1; d_call: TRBD2; clone_size: .; v_call: TRBV7-9; cdr3_nt: TGTGCCAGCAGCCCCTCTCTGGCGGGAGGGCCTTTCGATGAGCAGTTCTTC; cdr3_aa: CASSPSLAGGPFDEQFF
j_call: TRBJ1-1; d_call: .; clone_size: .; v_call: TRBV12-5; cdr3_nt: TGTGCTAGTGGTCTACAGGGTCTCACTGAAGCTTTCTTT; cdr3_aa: CASGLQGLTEAFF
j_call: TRBJ2-2; d_call: .; clone_size: .; v_call: TRBV7-2; cdr3_nt: TGTGCCAGCAGCCCCCCGTCAGCGGGCCTCGGGGAGCTGTTTTTT; cdr3_aa: CASSPPSAGLGELFF
j_call: TRBJ2-5; d_call: .; clone_size: .; v_call: TRBV6-5; cdr3_nt: TGTGCCAGCAGTTACGGGGCCCAAGAGACCCAGTACTTC; cdr3_aa: CASSYGAQETQYF
j_call: TRBJ1-1; d_call: TRBD1; clone_size: .; v_call: TRBV28; cdr3_nt: TGTGCCAGCAGTGAATATGCCGGGACAGCGAACACTGAAGCTTTCTTT; cdr3_aa: CASSEYAGTANTEAFF
j_call: TRBJ1-1; d_call: .; clone_size: once; v_call: TRBV29-1; cdr3_nt: TGCAGCGCCCCCGCCACAGGGAAGGGATGGGAAGCTTTCTTT; cdr3_aa: CSAPATGKGWEAFF
j_call: TRBJ2-2; d_call: .; clone_size: .; v_call: TRBV6-4; cdr3_nt: TGTGCCAGCAGTGACGGAGCGGGGAACACCGGGGAGCTGTTTTTT; cdr3_aa: CASSDGAGNTGELFF
j_call: TRBJ2-1; d_call: .; clone_size: .; v_call: TRBV29-1; cdr3_nt: TGCAGCGTTGAAGATCAAGAGCGGGACAATGAGCAGTTCTTC; cdr3_aa: CSVEDQERDNEQFF
j_call: TRBJ1-1; d_call: .; clone_size: once; v_call: TRBV29-1; cdr3_nt: TGCAGCGCTCTAGGGGGGGGGAACACTGAAGCTTTCTTT; cdr3_aa: CSALGGGNTEAFF
j_call: TRBJ2-1; d_call: .; clone_size: .; v_call: TRBV4-1; cdr3_nt: TGCGCCAGCAGCCAGGCCAACTCCCCTCTTTGGAGTGAGCAGTTCTTC; cdr3_aa: CASSQANSPLWSEQFF
j_call: TRBJ2-6; d_call: .; clone_size: .; v_call: TRBV29-1; cdr3_nt: TGCAGCGTCACTTCTGGGGCCAACGTCCTGACTTTC; cdr3_aa: CSVTSGANVLTF
j_call: TRBJ2-2; d_call: .; clone_size: .; v_call: TRBV5-1; cdr3_nt: TGCGCCAGCAGACCATCCCTCTCGTTGAGCGGCACCGGGGAGCTGTTTTTT; cdr3_aa: CASRPSLSLSGTGELFF
j_call: TRBJ2-7; d_call: .; clone_size: .; v_call: TRBV25-1; cdr3_nt: TGTGCCAGCAGTGAACAGGGTTCCTACGAGCAGTACTTC; cdr3_aa: CASSEQGSYEQYF
j_call: TRBJ1-4; d_call: .; clone_size: .; v_call: TRBV5-5; cdr3_nt: TGTGCCAGCAGCTTGGTGGGGGGGATTGCAACTAATGAAAAACTGTTTTTT; cdr3_aa: CASSLVGGIATNEKLFF
j_call: TRBJ2-7; d_call: TRBD1; clone_size: .; v_call: TRBV7-2; cdr3_nt: TGTGCCAGCAGCTTACAGGGGGCCGCGGGATACGAGCAGTACTTC; cdr3_aa: CASSLQGAAGYEQYF
j_call: TRBJ2-2; d_call: .; clone_size: few; v_call: TRBV6-4; cdr3_nt: TGTGCCAGCAGTGACTCGAGTACCGGGGAGCTGTTTTTT; cdr3_aa: CASSDSSTGELFF
j_call: TRBJ2-7; d_call: .; clone_size: .; v_call: TRBV7-6; cdr3_nt: TGTGCCAGCAGCTTGTCTGCAGGGGAGGGCCTGGGGGTATACTTC; cdr3_aa: CASSLSAGEGLGVYF
j_call: TRBJ2-7; d_call: .; clone_size: .; v_call: TRBV7-2; cdr3_nt: TGTGCCAGCAGCTCGAGCTCCTACGAGCAGTACTTC; cdr3_aa: CASSSSSYEQYF
j_call: TRBJ2-3; d_call: TRBD2; clone_size: .; v_call: TRBV5-1; cdr3_nt: TGCGCCAGCAGCTTCATAGGACTAGCTACAGATACGCAGTATTTT; cdr3_aa: CASSFIGLATDTQYF
j_call: TRBJ2-7; d_call: .; clone_size: .; v_call: TRBV7-9; cdr3_nt: TGTGCCAGCAGCCCCGACAGCCACGAGCAGTACTTC; cdr3_aa: CASSPDSHEQYF
j_call: TRBJ2-7; d_call: .; clone_size: few; v_call: TRBV27; cdr3_nt: TGTGCCAGCACCCCACGGGCCGGCGGGGAGCAGTACTTC; cdr3_aa: CASTPRAGGEQYF
j_call: TRBJ2-5; d_call: .; clone_size: .; v_call: TRBV28; cdr3_nt: TGTGCCAGCTCGGAGGGCGCGGGGATTTGGGAGACCCAGTACTTC; cdr3_aa: CASSEGAGIWETQYF
j_call: TRBJ1-5; d_call: .; clone_size: .; v_call: TRBV19; cdr3_nt: TGTGCCAGTAGTATAGGGTCCGGGTACCAGCCCCAGAATTTT; cdr3_aa: CASSIGSGYQPQNF
j_call: TRBJ2-1; d_call: TRBD2; clone_size: few; v_call: TRBV5-1; cdr3_nt: TGCGCCAGCACGTCGGGGGGAGGGTACAATGAGCAGTTCTTC; cdr3_aa: CASTSGGGYNEQFF
j_call: TRBJ1-1; d_call: TRBD1; clone_size: .; v_call: TRBV7-9; cdr3_nt: TGTGCCAGCGGGGGCCGGGACAGGGGGTTTTTGTACACTGAAGCTTTCTTT; cdr3_aa: CASGGRDRGFLYTEAFF
j_call: TRBJ2-7; d_call: .; clone_size: few; v_call: TRBV25-1; cdr3_nt: TGTGCCAGCAGTGAAGACCATGACAGTGGATACGAGCAGTACTTC; cdr3_aa: CASSEDHDSGYEQYF